What follows are 6 T cell receptor beta chains derived from one specimen sequenced in a study of CD8 T cells in ankylosing spondylitis. TCRdb independently ran MiXCR on the 5' RACE reads; one entry per CDR3 protein. This table has a few hundred thousand distinct CDR3 sequences, about 18% appearing once. The sample comprised blood, either unsorted or a sorted T cell fraction (not recorded which). The receptors derive from a male donor with ankylosing spondylitis or in good health (not recorded which).

J is TRBJ1-1 and V is TRBV6-5, with no clear D. The germline V and J ends were trimmed by 2 bases and 7 bases, with 8 bases remaining between them. The CDR3 is 12 residues long. CDR1 and CDR2 from the germline V gene are MNHEY and SVGAGI. The CDR3 sequence: CASSYAGSEAFF. The CDR3 coding sequence is TGTGCCAGCAGTTACGCGGGTAGTGAAGCTTTCTTT.

This chain links TRBV5-1 with TRBJ1-1; the D is unclear. CDR1 SGHRS and CDR2 YFSETQ come from the germline V gene. The germline V and J ends were trimmed by 6 bases and 4 bases, with 7 bases remaining between them. The CDR3 is 11 amino acids. DNA for the CDR3: TGCGCCAGCATGGAGACCACTGAAGCTTTCTTT. It yields the protein CASMETTEAFF.

This clonotype was observed a handful of times. The J gene is TRBJ1-2, the V gene TRBV7-9; possibly TRBD1 for D (5 bases). This CDR3 is built from 16 residues. Germline V CDR1 and CDR2: SEHNR, FQNEAQ (reference sequence). Trimming left V 4 bases short and J 4 bases short, with 19 bases between. CDR3 protein: CASSSNRADTFYGYTF. CDR3 nucleotides: TGTGCCAGCAGCTCTAATCGGGCGGACACCTTCTATGGCTACACCTTC.

The chain uses TRBV28 and TRBJ2-3; D may be TRBD1 or TRBD2 (5 bases each). Germline CDR1 MDHEN, CDR2 SYDVKM. Trimming pared 4 bases from V and 5 bases from J, leaving 13 bases between. There are 14 residues in the CDR3. The chain's CDR3 is CASSYGGREDTQYF. The CDR3, as DNA: TGTGCCAGCAGTTATGGGGGACGGGAAGATACGCAGTATTTT.

The J gene is TRBJ2-1, the V gene TRBV4-3; D assignment may be TRBD1 or TRBD2 (5 bases each). Looked up from germline, CDR1 is LGHNA and CDR2 is YSLEER. The CDR3 has 16 residues. Trimming cost V 1 base and J 4 bases, with 14 bases left between them. The CDR3 DNA reads as TGCGCCAGCAGCCAAGTACTTGGGGACCCTTACAATGAGCAGTTCTTC. Encoded protein: CASSQVLGDPYNEQFF.

This clonotype was observed many times. J is TRBJ2-2 and V is TRBV6-6; tentative D call: TRBD2 (5 bases). The germline V gene has CDR1 MNHNY and CDR2 SVGAGI (reference sequence). The CDR3 spans 12 residues. The V and J ends lost 11 bases and 6 bases respectively, with 13 bases between them. Here the CDR3 reads CAGSSSPGELFF. For the CDR3, the DNA is TGTGCCGGTTCTAGCTCACCCGGGGAGCTGTTTTTT.